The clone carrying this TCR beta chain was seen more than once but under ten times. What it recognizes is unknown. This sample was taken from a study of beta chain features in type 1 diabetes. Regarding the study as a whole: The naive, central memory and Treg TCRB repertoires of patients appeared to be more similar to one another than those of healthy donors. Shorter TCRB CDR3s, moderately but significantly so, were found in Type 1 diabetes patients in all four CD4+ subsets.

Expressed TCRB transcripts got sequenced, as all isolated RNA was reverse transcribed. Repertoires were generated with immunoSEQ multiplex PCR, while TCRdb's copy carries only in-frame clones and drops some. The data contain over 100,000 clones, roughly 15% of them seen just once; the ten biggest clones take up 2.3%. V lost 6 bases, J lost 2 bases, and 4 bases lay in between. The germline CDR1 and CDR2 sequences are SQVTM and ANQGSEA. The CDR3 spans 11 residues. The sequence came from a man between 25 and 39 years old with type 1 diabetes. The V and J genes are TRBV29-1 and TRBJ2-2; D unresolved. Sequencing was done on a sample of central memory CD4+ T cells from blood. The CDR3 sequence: CSVGNTGELFF. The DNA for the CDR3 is TGCAGCGTAGGAAACACCGGGGAGCTGTTTTTT.